This TCR beta chain was sequenced for a study of blood T cell repertoires in COVID-19. About the research overall: The United States, Italy and Spain supplied acute and convalescent COVID-19 samples.

Per the original methods: For nucleated cells, counts were estimated from reference gene primer amplification. The table came from immunoSEQ multiplex PCR; TCRdb's copy has only in-frame clones and leaves some out. The D gene and trimming were derived from the DNA, and the V and J assignments and clone size from that table. The table lists roughly 230,000 clones, over 70% of them singletons. The CDR3 is 14 residues long. Between the trimmed V and J ends, which lost 1 base and 0 bases, there was a span of 7 bases. Germline CDR1 reads LGHDT; CDR2 reads YNNKEL (reference sequence). The source material was peripheral blood. This sequence originates from a middle-aged man with acute or convalescent COVID-19. The gene calls are TRBV3-1 (or the pseudogene TRBV3-2) and TRBJ2-7, with D tentatively TRBD2 (5 bases). The CDR3 DNA reads as TGTGCCAGCAGCCAAGCAGCGGCCTCCTACGAGCAGTACTTC. It codes for CASSQAAASYEQYF.